This T cell receptor (beta chain) emerged from a study of spatial heterogeneity in lung cancer. For the study at large: The average appearance count of each unique TCR and UMI combination in raw reads was more than nine. Study-wide points: For expanded intratumoral alpha and beta TCRs, counts tracked tumor mutation counts.

Sample time point: sample taken at primary tumor resection. Untreated early-stage non-small cell lung cancer patients, roughly 72 in total, were the donors. From tumor, nontumor lung or frozen PBMC, whole RNA was taken unsorted for sequencing. This clonotype was observed at least ten times. Its antigen remains unidentified. Little can be read into the size of this beta chain, an off-target read in a library designed for alpha chains. V dropped 4 bases and J dropped 6; count of bases not matched to a gene: 10. This CDR3 contains 16 residues. From germline, CDR1 is SGHRS and CDR2 YFSETQ. Unique molecular identifiers tagged every individual TCR cDNA molecule. TCRdb fed the 5' RACE reads into MiXCR, producing one record per CDR3 protein. Of roughly 17,000 distinct CDR3 sequences in the sample, more than 5% were seen once.

Here the sequenced sample was lung tumor tissue, taken at surgery. This sequence joins TRBV5-1 and TRBJ2-2, with 9 bases matching TRBD2. This clonotype originated in a male donor with early-stage non-small cell lung cancer. This CDR3 is CASSTRTGGRAGELFF. The CDR3 nucleotides read TGCGCCAGCAGCACACGGACAGGCGGGAGGGCCGGGGAGCTGTTTTTT.